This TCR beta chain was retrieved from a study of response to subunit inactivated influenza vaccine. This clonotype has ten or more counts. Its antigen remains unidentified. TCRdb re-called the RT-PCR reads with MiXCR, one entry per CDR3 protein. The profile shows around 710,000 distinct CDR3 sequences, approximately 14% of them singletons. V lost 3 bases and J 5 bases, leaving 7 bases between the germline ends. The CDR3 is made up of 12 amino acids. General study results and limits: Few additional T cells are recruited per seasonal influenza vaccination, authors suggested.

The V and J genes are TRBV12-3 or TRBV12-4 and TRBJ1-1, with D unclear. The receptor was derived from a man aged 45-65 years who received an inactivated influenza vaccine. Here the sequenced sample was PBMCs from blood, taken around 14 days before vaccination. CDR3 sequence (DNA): TGTGCCAGCAGTTTGGTAGGAACTGAAGCTTTCTTT. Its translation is CASSLVGTEAFF.